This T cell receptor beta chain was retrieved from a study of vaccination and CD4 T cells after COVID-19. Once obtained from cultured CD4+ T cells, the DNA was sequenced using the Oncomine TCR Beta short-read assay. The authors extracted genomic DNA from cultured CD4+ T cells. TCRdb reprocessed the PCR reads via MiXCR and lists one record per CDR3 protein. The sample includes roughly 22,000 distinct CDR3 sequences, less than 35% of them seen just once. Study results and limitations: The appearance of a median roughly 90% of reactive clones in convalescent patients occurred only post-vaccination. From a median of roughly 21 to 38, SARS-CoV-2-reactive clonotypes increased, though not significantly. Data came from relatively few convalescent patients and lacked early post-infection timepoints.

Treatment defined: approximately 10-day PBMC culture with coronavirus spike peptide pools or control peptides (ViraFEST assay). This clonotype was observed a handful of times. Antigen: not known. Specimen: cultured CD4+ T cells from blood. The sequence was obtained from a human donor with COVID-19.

CDR3 sequence: CSARERGGRQPQHF. CDR3 nucleotide sequence: TGCAGTGCTAGAGAGAGGGGGGGCAGGCAGCCCCAGCATTTT. The V call is TRBV20-1, the J call TRBJ1-5; weak D call: TRBD1 (6 bases). Trimming removed 0 bases at V and 7 bases at J, with 13 bases between. Germline lookup yields CDR1 DFQATT and CDR2 SNEGSKA (reference sequence). This CDR3 region has 14 residues.